Below, 27 T cell receptor beta chains from the same sample are listed, as sequenced in a study of T-cell memory formation after mild COVID-19. TCRdb re-analysed the 5' RACE reads in MiXCR, keeping a single row per CDR3 protein. The sample records 400,000 to 500,000 distinct CDR3 sequences, roughly 18% being singletons. The sample was PBMCs or a T cell subset sorted from them (not recorded which). These TCRs come from a man younger than 35 who had mild COVID-19 (a few samples of this study predate the infection). Cell type and time point are not known.

V gene TRBV7-2 combines with J gene TRBJ1-4; the match to TRBD1 covers 7 bases. V gave up 4 bases and J gave up 0 bases; unmatched junction bases: 5. There are 16 residues in the CDR3. Germline V gene lookup returns CDR1 SGHTA and CDR2 FQGNSA. The CDR3 spells CASSSHTGATNEKLFF. CDR3 coding DNA: TGTGCCAGCAGCTCCCACACAGGGGCAACTAATGAAAAACTGTTTTTT.

The rearrangement links TRBV7-9 to TRBJ2-1; TRBD1 agrees at 7 bases. Germline assignment: CDR1 SEHNR and CDR2 FQNEAQ (reference sequence). The CDR3 contains 13 residues. With V trimmed by 5 bases and J by 10 bases, 8 bases remained unmatched. CDR3 in amino acids: CASSPNRGREQFF. As DNA, the CDR3 is TGTGCCAGCAGCCCGAACAGGGGAAGGGAGCAGTTCTTC.

This clonotype has a count of ten or more. The CDR3 sequence is CASSQGASGVGPGYGYTF. The CDR3 DNA reads TGTGCCAGCAGCCAAGGAGCTTCGGGGGTCGGGCCTGGCTATGGCTACACCTTC. The gene calls are TRBV3-1 and TRBJ1-2, with TRBD1 as a possible D gene (5 bases). Germline CDR1 LGHDT, CDR2 YNNKEL (reference sequence). Trimming shortened V by 1 base and J by 4 bases, and 22 bases separated the two germline ends. The CDR3 is made up of 18 amino acids.

In its sample, this clonotype was seen a few times. The rearrangement joins TRBV5-1 to TRBJ1-2, with TRBD1 matching 10 bases. Looked up from germline, CDR1 is SGHRS and CDR2 is YFSETQ. The CDR3 length is 17 residues. V lost 3 bases and J lost 5; bases outside the gene matches: 13. The CDR3 loop is CASSSLRDRGPSYGYTF. The CDR3 nucleotides are TGCGCCAGCAGCTCTCTGCGGGACAGGGGACCCTCTTATGGCTACACCTTC. The full variable domain, completed using reference TRBV5-1 and TRBJ1-2, is KAGVTQTPRYLIKTRGQQVTLSCSPISGHRSVSWYQQTPGQGLQFLFEYFSETQRNKGNFPGRFSGRQFSNSRSEMNVSTLELGDSALYLCASSSLRDRGPSYGYTFGSGTRLTVV.

Only a few counts were recorded for this clonotype. The J gene is TRBJ2-4, the V gene TRBV4-3, with a possible D match to TRBD1 (5 bases). The V end was cut by 0 bases, the J end by 1 base, with 13 bases between. The germline gives CDR1 LGHNA, CDR2 YSLEER. This CDR3 contains 17 residues. CDR3 amino acids: CASSQDGAGPAKNIQYF. The CDR3 DNA reads TGCGCCAGCAGCCAAGATGGGGCAGGGCCGGCCAAAAACATTCAGTACTTC.

This clonotype occurred a few times. The V and J genes are TRBV5-1 and TRBJ2-4; D gene ambiguous. Looked up from germline, CDR1 is SGHRS and CDR2 is YFSETQ. With 0 bases removed from V and 0 bases from J, the gap between germline ends came to 16 bases. This CDR3 is built from 18 residues. This CDR3 is CASSLVVSSRLAKNIQYF. The CDR3 nucleotides are TGCGCCAGCAGCTTGGTGGTTTCTTCCAGACTAGCCAAAAACATTCAGTACTTC.

In this sample, this clonotype turned up a few times. The CDR3 loop reads CADYGGGYTF. As DNA, the CDR3 is TGTGCCGACTACGGGGGTGGCTACACCTTC. The chain recombines TRBV2 with TRBJ1-2; D possibly corresponds to TRBD1 (5 bases). V was trimmed by 11 bases and J by 7 bases, leaving 11 bases between them. This CDR3 has 10 amino acids. Germline V gene sequence: CDR1 SNHLY, CDR2 FYNNEI.

The V call is TRBV15, the J call TRBJ1-4; TRBD1 aligns across 7 bases. The germline CDR1 and CDR2 sequences are LNHNV and YYDKDF (reference sequence). The CDR3 length is 13 residues. V lost 0 bases and J lost 11; bases outside the gene matches: 3. The CDR3 is CATSRETGDKLFF. The CDR3 DNA follows: TGTGCCACCAGCAGAGAAACAGGGGATAAACTGTTTTTT.

This clonotype has just a few counts. The DNA for the CDR3 is TGTGCCAGCACCATGGGCCTAAATCAGCCCCAGCATTTT. Its translation: CASTMGLNQPQHF. The chain combines TRBV6-6 with TRBJ1-5; no clear D. Trimming took off 7 bases at V and 4 bases at J, with 11 bases between the two ends. Germline values: CDR1 MNHNY, CDR2 SVGAGI (reference sequence). CDR3 length equals 13 residues.

At least ten counts were recorded for this clonotype. The V gene is TRBV7-2, the J gene TRBJ2-2; 7 bases are shared with TRBD1. Germline CDR1 SGHTA, CDR2 FQGNSA. V shed 6 bases, J shed 5 bases, and the junction held 6 bases outside the gene matches. The length of the CDR3 is 14 residues. The CDR3 DNA sequence: TGTGCCAGCAGTTTGCGACAGGGTACCGGGGAGCTGTTTTTT. It yields the protein CASSLRQGTGELFF.

This rearrangement joins TRBV30 to TRBJ1-6, with 8 bases fitting TRBD1. The CDR3 covers 13 residues. V shed 5 bases, J shed 7 bases, and the junction held 4 bases outside the gene matches. The germline V gene encodes CDR1 GTSNPN and CDR2 SVGIG (reference sequence). In DNA form, the CDR3 reads TGTGCCTGGGCGACAGGGGACAATTCACCCCTCCACTTT. Protein product: CAWATGDNSPLHF.

The J gene is TRBJ2-2, the V gene TRBV7-2, with 7 bases lining up with TRBD1. J was trimmed by 0 bases and V by 8 bases; bases with no gene match: 6. This CDR3 spans 15 amino acids. Germline V gene data show CDR1 as SGHTA and CDR2 as FQGNSA. The DNA of the CDR3 is TGTGCCAGCCAACAGGGGCGCGCGAACACCGGGGAGCTGTTTTTT. Translated, it gives CASQQGRANTGELFF.

V and J are TRBV5-6 and TRBJ1-1; TRBD1 agrees at 9 bases. The CDR3 sequence is 15 residues long. Germline-derived CDR1 and CDR2 are SGHDT and YYEEEE. V dropped 4 bases and J dropped 8; count of bases not matched to a gene: 12. The CDR3 is CASSPRDRVGREAFF. As DNA, the CDR3 is TGTGCCAGCAGCCCGCGGGACAGGGTAGGCCGGGAAGCTTTCTTT. Drawing the rest from reference TRBV5-6 and TRBJ1-1, the complete variable domain is DAGVTQSPTHLIKTRGQQVTLRCSPKSGHDTVSWYQQALGQGPQFIFQYYEEEERQRGNFPDRFSGHQFPNYSSELNVNALLLGDSALYLCASSPRDRVGREAFFGQGTRLTVV.

The chain carries TRBV18 and TRBJ2-7, with D unclear. The CDR3 extends over 13 amino acids. The V gene's germline CDR1 is KGHSH and CDR2 LQKENI. The V end was cut by 3 bases, the J end by 0 bases, with 6 bases between. The CDR3 DNA sequence: TGTGCCAGCTCACCCGCGAACTCCTACGAGCAGTACGTC. Translating it yields CASSPANSYEQYV.

Ten or more counts support this clonotype. The DNA of the CDR3 is TGCGCCAGCAGCCTCCGGAGGGGGGCGGGTGGCTACACCTTC. This codes for CASSLRRGAGGYTF. The rearrangement links TRBV5-1 to TRBJ1-2; D perhaps matches TRBD1 (6 bases). The ends were cut back, 4 bases at V and 7 bases at J, with 17 bases in the middle. Germline V CDR1 and CDR2: SGHRS, YFSETQ. The CDR3 runs to 14 residues. Looking up the rest from reference TRBV5-1 and TRBJ1-2 gives the full variable domain: KAGVTQTPRYLIKTRGQQVTLSCSPISGHRSVSWYQQTPGQGLQFLFEYFSETQRNKGNFPGRFSGRQFSNSRSEMNVSTLELGDSALYLCASSLRRGAGGYTFGSGTRLTVV.

In its sample, this clonotype was seen a few times. The chain combines TRBV6-6 with TRBJ1-2; D not certain. The CDR3 runs 13 residues. The V and J ends lost 5 bases and 6 bases respectively, with 13 bases between them. CDR1 is MNHNY, CDR2 SVGAGI, per germline (reference sequence). CDR3 sequence (DNA): TGTGCCAGCAGTCCCTCGTGGGTTGATGGCTACACCTTC. Residues: CASSPSWVDGYTF.

The chain employs TRBV2 and TRBJ2-5; D tentatively fits TRBD1 or TRBD2 (5 bases each). Trimming took 0 bases from V and 0 from J, leaving 8 bases between them. The CDR3 totals 15 residues. CDR1 and CDR2 (germline): SNHLY, FYNNEI. The CDR3 region is CASSEAWGYQETQYF. CDR3 nucleotide sequence: TGTGCCAGCAGTGAAGCTTGGGGGTACCAAGAGACCCAGTACTTC.

This clonotype has ten or more counts. The chain combines TRBV29-1 with TRBJ1-4; D is uncertain. Germline assignment: CDR1 SQVTM and CDR2 ANQGSEA. V lost 2 bases and J 8 bases, leaving 6 bases between the germline ends. The CDR3 runs to 11 residues. CDR3 nucleotides: TGCAGCGTTGAAAAGGGAGAAAAACTGTTTTTT. Its translation: CSVEKGEKLFF.

V usage is TRBV11-2 and J usage is TRBJ2-6, with 8 bases that match TRBD1. The V gene end was trimmed by 5 bases and the J gene end by 0 bases; junction bases not matched to a gene: 12. This CDR3 has 19 residues. CDR1 is SGHAT and CDR2 is FQNNGV in the germline V gene. CDR3 in amino acids: CASSPFRRDRLSGANVLTF. For the CDR3, the DNA is TGTGCCAGCAGCCCCTTCAGAAGGGACAGGCTCTCTGGGGCCAACGTCCTGACTTTC.

The rearrangement uses TRBV7-9 and TRBJ1-5; D is perhaps TRBD1 (6 bases). This CDR3 has 14 residues. Germline CDR1 is SEHNR and CDR2 is FQNEAQ (reference sequence). V shed 4 bases and J shed 3 bases, with 10 bases lying between them. The CDR3 nucleotides are TGTGCCAGCAGCTCCAGACAGGACAATCAGCCCCAGCATTTT. It encodes CASSSRQDNQPQHF.

This clonotype was detected a few times. The rearrangement joins TRBV7-3 to TRBJ1-1, with TRBD1 matching 8 bases. The junction had 16 bases not matched to a gene; V was cut back by 4 bases and J by 9 bases. Germline CDR1 reads SGHTA; CDR2 reads FQGTGA. The CDR3 covers 16 residues. CDR3 sequence: CASSSSRLDRADKAFF. As DNA, the CDR3 is TGTGCCAGCAGCTCCTCACGACTGGACAGGGCGGACAAAGCTTTCTTT.

This clonotype was observed many times. The chain links TRBV5-1 to TRBJ1-1; D is ambiguous. Trimming removed 7 bases at V and 2 bases at J, with 15 bases between. Germline V CDR1 and CDR2: SGHRS, YFSETQ. CDR3 length equals 14 residues. Written as DNA, the CDR3 is TGCGCCAGCGAACGGGGAGGCCGTAACACTGAAGCTTTCTTT. Residues: CASERGGRNTEAFF.

The sample holds a few counts of this clonotype. This chain uses TRBV5-1 with TRBJ2-1; 9 bases map to TRBD1. The CDR3 runs to 15 residues. V was clipped by 4 bases and J by 6 bases; unmatched bases: 8. Germline-derived CDR1 and CDR2 are SGHRS and YFSETQ. The CDR3 sequence: CASSQPGQGVNEQFF. The CDR3 DNA follows: TGCGCCAGCAGCCAACCGGGACAGGGAGTCAATGAGCAGTTCTTC.

Here the CDR3 reads CASSEPGGNYGYTF. The CDR3, as DNA: TGTGCCAGCAGTGAACCAGGCGGAAACTATGGCTACACCTTC. The chain employs TRBV25-1 and TRBJ1-2; no clear D gene. Trimming removed 2 bases from V and 2 bases from J, with 9 bases in between. The germline V gene has CDR1 MGHDK and CDR2 SYGVNS. The CDR3 length is 14 residues.

This clonotype came up a few times. The rearrangement joins TRBV4-1 to TRBJ2-5, with TRBD1 matching over 9 bases. The J segment lost 1 base and the V segment lost 3 bases, leaving 6 bases of the junction unmatched. This CDR3 has 16 amino acids. Germline CDR1 and CDR2: MGHRA and YSYEKL. In DNA form, the CDR3 reads TGCGCCAGCAGCCAGTTGGACAGGGGATTCCAAGAGACCCAGTACTTC. As protein: CASSQLDRGFQETQYF.

This clonotype has just one count. This chain connects TRBV9 to TRBJ2-5; the D gene could be TRBD1 or TRBD2 (5 bases each). Germline CDR1 SGDLS, CDR2 YYNGEE. The V end was cut by 0 bases, the J end by 2 bases, with 11 bases between. The CDR3 is made up of 15 amino acids. The CDR3 coding sequence is TGTGCCAGCAGCGTAGTCGGGGCGGAACAAGAGACCCAGTACTTC. It codes for CASSVVGAEQETQYF.

This clonotype has more than one count but fewer than ten. The chain has TRBV3-1 and TRBJ1-1; no reliable D call. V dropped 3 bases and J dropped 11 bases, with 13 bases sitting between them. The CDR3 covers 12 residues. The germline CDR1 and CDR2 sequences are LGHDT and YNNKEL (reference sequence). The CDR3, as DNA: TGTGCCAGCAGCCAGGGCCCCCCGGGGGCTTTCTTT. Protein sequence: CASSQGPPGAFF. The complete variable domain, with remaining parts taken from reference TRBV3-1 and TRBJ1-1, reads DTAVSQTPKYLVTQMGNDKSIKCEQNLGHDTMYWYKQDSKKFLKIMFSYNNKELIINETVPNRFSPKSPDKAHLNLHINSLELGDSAVYFCASSQGPPGAFFGQGTRLTVV.